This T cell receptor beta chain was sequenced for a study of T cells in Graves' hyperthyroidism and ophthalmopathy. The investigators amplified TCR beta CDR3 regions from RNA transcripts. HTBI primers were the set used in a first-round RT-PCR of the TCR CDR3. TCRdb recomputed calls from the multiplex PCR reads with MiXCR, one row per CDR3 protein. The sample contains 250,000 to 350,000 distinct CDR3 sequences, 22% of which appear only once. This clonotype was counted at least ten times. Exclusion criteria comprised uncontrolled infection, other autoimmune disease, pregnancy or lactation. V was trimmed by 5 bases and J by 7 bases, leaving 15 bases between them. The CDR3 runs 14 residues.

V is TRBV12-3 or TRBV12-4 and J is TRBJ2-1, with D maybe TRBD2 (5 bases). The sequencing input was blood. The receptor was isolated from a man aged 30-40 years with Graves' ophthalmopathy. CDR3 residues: CASSVLLTGNEQFF. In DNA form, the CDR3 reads TGTGCCAGCAGTGTGCTTTTGACGGGGAATGAGCAGTTCTTC.